This T cell receptor beta chain was found in a study of blood T cell repertoires in COVID-19. Study-wide context: Donors in the United States, Italy and Spain gave samples during acute or convalescent COVID-19. T cells, B-cell-depleted T cells, or PBMCs provided the cDNA or gDNA that served as material.

Germline loops: CDR1 SGHVS, CDR2 FNYEAQ. This CDR3 is built from 16 residues. The V end lost 1 base, the J end lost 4 bases, and 13 bases lay between the germline ends. Source study methods: Nucleated cell number was recorded as an estimate derived from reference gene primer amplification. Profiled with immunoSEQ multiplex PCR; TCRdb holds only in-frame clones, not every one. V, J and clone size are taken as reported in that table, and D and trimming were inferred from the DNA itself. In the table there are roughly 250,000 clones, around 85% of which are singletons. Enrollment of patients from Seattle took place during active infection, with longitudinal follow-up.

The TCR originated in a woman aged 30 to 39 with COVID-19, enrolled during active disease. The genes are TRBV7-6 and TRBJ2-2; no clear D gene. Material for sequencing was peripheral blood. The CDR3 protein is CASSLGPGSPTGELFF. The CDR3 coding sequence is TGTGCCAGCAGCTTAGGTCCAGGAAGCCCCACCGGGGAGCTGTTTTTT. Full variable domain (remainder filled in from reference TRBV7-6 and TRBJ2-2): GAGVSQSPRYKVTKRGQDVALRCDPISGHVSLYWYRQALGQGPEFLTYFNYEAQQDKSGLPNDRFSAERPEGSISTLTIQRTEQRDSAMYRCASSLGPGSPTGELFFGEGSRLTVL.